The TCR beta chain described here comes from a study of control samples from healthy donors and cancer patients. Profiling relied on immunoSEQ multiplex PCR, and the TCRdb table lists in-frame clones only, not all of them. The sample consists of 73,000 or so clones, about 88% of them appearing once. The V gene lost 0 bases and the J gene lost 0 bases, with 6 bases spanning the gap. This CDR3 comprises 15 residues. Germline CDR1 reads MGHRA; CDR2 reads YSYEKL. Specimen: blood. V and J are TRBV4-1 and TRBJ1-5; D ambiguous. The TCR originated in a woman aged 50 to 60 in good health. The CDR3 coding sequence is TGCGCCAGCAGCCAAGAAGGCACTAGCAATCAGCCCCAGCATTTT. It yields the protein CASSQEGTSNQPQHF.